The TCR beta chain under discussion was sequenced for a study of blood T cell repertoires in COVID-19. Study details: PBMCs, B-cell-depleted T cells, or T cells provided the cDNA or gDNA that made up the material.

This clone was detected only a few times. Method: immunoSEQ multiplex PCR; TCRdb's copy keeps in-frame clones and lacks some. The data hold some 300,000 clones, with roughly 88% observed a single time. The CDR3 length is 15 residues. V shed 5 bases and J 1 base; nucleotides not matched to a gene: 2. The germline CDR1 and CDR2 sequences are KGHSH and LQKENI. Source material: PBMCs or T cells enriched from blood (not recorded which). This rearrangement joins TRBV18 to TRBJ2-2; 9 bases map to TRBD1. The TCR was taken from a woman aged 25 to 39 who had recovered from COVID-19. The CDR3: CASSGTGMNTGELFF. The CDR3 coding sequence is TGTGCCAGCTCAGGGACAGGGATGAACACCGGGGAGCTGTTTTTT.